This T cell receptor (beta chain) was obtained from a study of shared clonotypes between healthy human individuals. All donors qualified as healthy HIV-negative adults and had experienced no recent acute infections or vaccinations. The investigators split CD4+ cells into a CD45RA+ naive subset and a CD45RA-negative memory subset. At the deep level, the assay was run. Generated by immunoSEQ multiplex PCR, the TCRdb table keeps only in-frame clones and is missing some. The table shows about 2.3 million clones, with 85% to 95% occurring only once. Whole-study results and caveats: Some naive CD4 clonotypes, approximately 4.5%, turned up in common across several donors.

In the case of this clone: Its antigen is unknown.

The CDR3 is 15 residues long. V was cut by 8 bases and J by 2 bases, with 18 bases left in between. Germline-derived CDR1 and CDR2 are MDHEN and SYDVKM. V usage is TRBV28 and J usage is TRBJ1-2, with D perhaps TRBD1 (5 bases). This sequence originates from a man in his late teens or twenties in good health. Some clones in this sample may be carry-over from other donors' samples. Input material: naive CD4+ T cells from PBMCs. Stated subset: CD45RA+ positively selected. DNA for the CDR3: TGTGCCAGCTCCGTATTGTCAGGGCCGAACTATGGCTACACCTTC. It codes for CASSVLSGPNYGYTF.